The T cell receptor beta chain under discussion was sequenced for a study of radiation and T cells in renal cell carcinoma. The time point was: baseline pretreatment blood. The sample's treatment: 15 Gy SBRT to primary tumor, nephrectomy 4 weeks later. Method: immunoSEQ multiplex PCR; TCRdb's copy keeps in-frame clones and lacks some. The data show 95,000 to 150,000 clones, roughly 85% seen once. The germline V gene encodes CDR1 MGHRA and CDR2 YSYEKL. CDR3 length: 15 residues. After removal of 5 bases from V and 5 bases from J, the junction contained 8 bases not matched to a gene. The receptor comes from a woman aged 55-75 years with renal cell carcinoma. Here the sequenced sample was blood, taken from a patient whose treatment included radiotherapy and nephrectomy. The V call is TRBV4-1, the J call TRBJ1-5; the match to TRBD1 covers 8 bases. This CDR3 is CASSRGQGLDQPQHF. The DNA of the CDR3 is TGCGCCAGCAGCAGAGGACAGGGCCTTGATCAGCCCCAGCATTTT.